This T cell receptor beta chain came from a study of T cell responses to AZD1222 COVID-19 vaccine. As for the study in general: Pooled samples include second doses given at about 4 or 12 weeks. Study-level points and caveats: It should be noted that donors were predominantly white British and more often female, and clonal diversity was possibly underestimated.

TCRdb's copy holds only in-frame clones and misses some; the assay was immunoSEQ multiplex PCR. The sample includes about 120,000 clones, 85% to 90% of them seen just once. The germline V gene has CDR1 KGHDR and CDR2 SFDVKD. The J segment lost 8 bases and the V segment lost 9 bases, leaving 9 bases of the junction unmatched. The CDR3 has 13 residues. This clone was seen just once. Its antigen is as yet unknown. The chain is built from TRBV24-1 and TRBJ1-2; 9 nucleotides agree with TRBD1. This sequence originates from an adult in good health. Material: peripheral blood, obtained on day 0 of AZD1222 vaccination. CDR3 protein: CATGRDRGKGYTF. Here the CDR3 DNA reads TGTGCCACCGGGCGCGACAGGGGGAAGGGCTACACCTTC.